The sequence of this T cell receptor beta chain was determined in a study of cytomegalovirus exposure and HLA in healthy donors. Turning to the study itself: Genotyping showed around 80% of roughly 390 donors falling in the Caucasian-associated ancestry cluster.

Study observations and caveats: A later analysis reportedly identified an Asian-associated ancestry cluster as carrying fewer N-insertions than the roughly 700-donor mean.

Germline-derived CDR1 and CDR2 are SGHAT and FQNNGV. Trimming stripped 2 bases from V and 0 bases from J, with 9 bases between. The CDR3 contains 15 residues. On this clone itself: The antigen is undetermined.

In the PCR, 60 Vbeta and 13 Jbeta primers were used. TCRdb keeps only in-frame clones here, not all; method: immunoSEQ multiplex PCR. The repertoire holds approximately 170,000 clones, with under 85% as singletons. The receptor was derived from a woman in her late teens or twenties in good health and CMV-seronegative. The rearrangement joins TRBV11-2 to TRBJ2-3, with unresolved D. Sequenced: PBMCs. CDR3 nucleotide sequence: TGTGCCAGCAGCTTATTCACACCTAGCACAGATACGCAGTATTTT. Protein sequence: CASSLFTPSTDTQYF.